These 15 T cell receptor beta chains originate from one sample sequenced in a study of T cells in Graves' hyperthyroidism and ophthalmopathy (dated by TCRdb to between 2018 and 2020). The library was generated by multiplex PCR. This sample was sequenced with an Illumina HiSeq 2000. The TCR beta CDR3 regions were amplified from RNA transcripts. The TCR CDR3 was subjected to a first round of RT-PCR using the HTBI primer set and the Qiagen OneStep RT-PCR kit. TCRdb trimmed public reads at Q25 via fastp, called clones via MiXCR and kept in-frame beta chains. Records with the same CDR3 protein are collapsed into one entry carrying the most frequent genes and DNA. This sample lists fewer than 600,000 distinct CDR3 sequences; approximately 15% were detected once. The top ten clonotypes cover over 15% of the sample. The sequenced material came from blood. These receptors originate from a woman aged 18-35 years with Graves' hyperthyroidism.

Concerning this clonotype itself: Possible read error: a much larger clone is one base away. This chain links TRBV12-5 with TRBJ2-7; 7 nucleotides align to TRBD1. CDR1 and CDR2 (germline): LGHNT, FRNRAP. With V trimmed by 5 bases and J by 2 bases, 6 bases remained unmatched. CDR3 length: 14 amino acids. The CDR3 coding sequence is TGTGCTAGTGGTCCGCGACAGGGTACCTACGAGCAGTACTTC. Its protein is CASGPRQGTYEQYF.

There are many counts of this clonotype. V and J are TRBV27 and TRBJ2-1, with TRBD1 identical over 10 bases. CDR3 length equals 14 residues. J lost 2 bases, V lost 6 bases, and 1 base had no gene match. Germline CDR1 and CDR2: MNHEY and SMNVEV (reference sequence). The CDR3 nucleotides read TGTGCCAGCAGGACAGGGGGCGCCTACAATGAGCAGTTCTTC. This sequence encodes CASRTGGAYNEQFF.

This chain connects TRBV29-1 to TRBJ2-5, with D perhaps being TRBD1 or TRBD2 (5 bases each). The CDR3 runs to 14 residues. V was cut by 4 bases and J by 0 bases, with 12 bases left in between. In germline, CDR1 is SQVTM, CDR2 ANQGSEA. CDR3 coding DNA: TGCAGCGTTGTGGGGGAAAGATACCAAGAGACCCAGTACTTC. As protein: CSVVGERYQETQYF.

This clonotype has ten or more counts. The rearrangement links TRBV20-1 to TRBJ2-2; D might be TRBD1 (5 bases). Looked up from germline, CDR1 is DFQATT and CDR2 is SNEGSKA (reference sequence). The CDR3 has 15 residues. Trimming shortened V by 0 bases and J by 2 bases, and 10 bases separated the two germline ends. CDR3 sequence reads: CSARDRVVNTGELFF. As DNA, the CDR3 is TGCAGTGCTAGAGACAGGGTGGTTAACACCGGGGAGCTGTTTTTT.

Many counts were recorded for this clonotype. The CDR3 sequence is CASSLWDTLPYEQYV. In DNA, the CDR3 is TGCGCCAGCAGCTTATGGGACACTTTACCCTACGAGCAGTACGTC. The chain couples TRBV5-1 to TRBJ2-7, with D maybe TRBD1 (6 bases). CDR3 size: 15 residues. CDR1 is SGHRS and CDR2 is YFSETQ in the germline V gene. V lost 2 bases, J lost 2 bases, and 14 bases lay in between.

There are many counts of this clonotype. This chain's CDR3 is CATSDSGRAPSYGYTF. The DNA of the CDR3 is TGTGCCACCAGTGATTCCGGGAGAGCTCCGAGCTATGGCTACACCTTC. V gene TRBV24-1 combines with J gene TRBJ1-2, with D unresolved. With 2 bases removed from V and 4 bases from J, the gap between germline ends came to 16 bases. The V gene's germline CDR1 is KGHDR and CDR2 SFDVKD. This CDR3 is 16 amino acids long.

This clonotype was seen repeatedly, ten times or more. V gene TRBV28 combines with J gene TRBJ2-7; 8 bases map to TRBD1. Germline lookup yields CDR1 MDHEN and CDR2 SYDVKM. This CDR3 has 13 residues. Trimming cost V 8 bases and J 4 bases; bases outside gene matches: 7. Here the CDR3 DNA reads TGTGCCAGCCTAGGACAGGGAGTTTACGAGCAGTACTTC. As protein: CASLGQGVYEQYF.

This clonotype came up many times. This chain joins TRBV7-2 and TRBJ1-3; D is unresolved. CDR3 length: 16 residues. Between the trimmed V and J ends, which lost 0 bases and 3 bases, there was a span of 12 bases. Germline V gene data show CDR1 as SGHTA and CDR2 as FQGNSA. The CDR3 DNA sequence: TGTGCCAGCAGCTTAGCGGCTCTCCTGGATGGAAACACCATATATTTT. Translation: CASSLAALLDGNTIYF.

This clonotype was seen repeatedly, ten times or more. The CDR3 nucleotides are TGTGCCGCTAGTCCGGGAGGGCCTAGTGAGCAGTTCTTC. As protein: CAASPGGPSEQFF. The chain couples TRBV12-5 to TRBJ2-1; 8 nucleotides agree with TRBD2. From germline, CDR1 is LGHNT and CDR2 FRNRAP. This CDR3 is 13 amino acids long.

This clonotype was seen a handful of times. The chain recombines TRBV7-9 with TRBJ2-4; D possibly corresponds to TRBD1 (5 bases). Germline assignment: CDR1 SEHNR and CDR2 FQNEAQ (reference sequence). The CDR3 contains 16 residues. The ends were cut back, 6 bases at V and 0 bases at J, with 15 bases in the middle. CDR3 amino acids: CASSYWTPLAKNIQYF. DNA for the CDR3: TGTGCCAGCAGTTATTGGACACCCTTAGCCAAAAACATTCAGTACTTC.

This clonotype was picked up a small number of times. V gene TRBV7-8 combines with J gene TRBJ2-5; tentatively, D is TRBD1 (5 bases). The V end was cut by 1 base, the J end by 4 bases, with 16 bases between. CDR1 and CDR2 (germline): SGHVS, FQNEAQ. CDR3 length: 16 residues. The DNA for the CDR3 is TGTGCCAGCAGCTTAGAGTTCCCAGGCGACAGAGAGACCCAGTACTTC. This sequence encodes CASSLEFPGDRETQYF.

This clonotype was detected many times. The gene calls are TRBV7-3 and TRBJ2-1, with TRBD2 identical over 8 bases. The ends lost 5 bases at V and 4 bases at J; junction bases unmatched: 7. The CDR3 sequence is 15 residues long. Germline loops: CDR1 SGHTA, CDR2 FQGTGA. This CDR3 is CASSASGSIYNEQFF. The DNA of the CDR3 is TGTGCCAGCAGCGCAAGCGGGAGTATTTACAATGAGCAGTTCTTC.

The chain employs TRBV5-6 and TRBJ1-6; D perhaps matches TRBD1 (6 bases). The CDR3 spans 14 residues. From germline, CDR1 is SGHDT and CDR2 YYEEEE. V was trimmed by 1 base and J by 10 bases, leaving 12 bases between them. The CDR3, as DNA: TGTGCCAGCAGCTTGCGGGGGCGCGGCTCACCCCTCCACTTT. This gives the protein CASSLRGRGSPLHF.

This clonotype occurred a few times. The rearrangement uses TRBV28 and TRBJ2-1; D perhaps matches TRBD2 (6 bases). V gave up 4 bases and J gave up 4 bases, with 14 bases separating them. CDR3 length: 15 residues. Germline V CDR1 and CDR2: MDHEN, SYDVKM. CDR3 sequence: CASSYGRYRYNEQFF. In DNA, the CDR3 is TGTGCCAGCAGTTACGGGAGATACCGTTACAATGAGCAGTTCTTC.

This clonotype was observed many times. The rearrangement uses TRBV7-9 and TRBJ2-1; no firm D call. This CDR3 is built from 14 residues. The germline V gene encodes CDR1 SEHNR and CDR2 FQNEAQ (reference sequence). V gave up 1 base and J gave up 5 bases, with 9 bases separating them. In DNA, the CDR3 is TGTGCCAGCAGCTTAGTATTTGGCCACAATGAGCAGTTCTTC. Translating it yields CASSLVFGHNEQFF.